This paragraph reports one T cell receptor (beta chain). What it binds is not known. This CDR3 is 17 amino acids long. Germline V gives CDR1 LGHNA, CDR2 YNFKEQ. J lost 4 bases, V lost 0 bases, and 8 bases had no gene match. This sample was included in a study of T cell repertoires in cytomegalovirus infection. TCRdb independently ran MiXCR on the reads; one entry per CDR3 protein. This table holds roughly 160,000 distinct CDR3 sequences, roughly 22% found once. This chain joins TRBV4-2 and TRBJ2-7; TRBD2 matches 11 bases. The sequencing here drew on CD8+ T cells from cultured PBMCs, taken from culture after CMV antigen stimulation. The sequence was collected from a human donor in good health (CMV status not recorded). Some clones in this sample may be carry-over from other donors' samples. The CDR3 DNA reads TGTGCCAGCAGCCAAGATGGTGACCTAGCGGGGGGTTACGAGCAGTACTTC. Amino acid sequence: CASSQDGDLAGGYEQYF.